This T cell receptor (beta chain) comes out of a study of T cells after yellow fever vaccination. General study findings and limits: Only a small proportion of the clonotypes turned up in both the CD4 and the CD8 compartments, likely arising from convergent recombination. Primary-vaccination clones mostly resurfaced post-booster (96% CD4, 85% to 90% CD8). A faster peak, day 5 versus 15, was reached by the weaker secondary response.

This clonotype occurred many times. As yet, its antigen is unknown. TCRdb fed the 5' RACE reads into MiXCR, producing one record per CDR3 protein. The top ten clones hold roughly a fifth of a sample with 250,000 to 400,000 distinct CDR3 sequences, approximately 4% of them seen once. Trimming stripped 4 bases from V and 3 bases from J, with 18 bases between. This CDR3 comprises 16 residues. Sequencing used PBMCs, obtained 15 days after the yellow fever booster vaccination. This clonotype was sampled from a man aged 18 to 30 who received the YFV17D yellow fever vaccine. The chain joins TRBV12-3 or TRBV12-4 to TRBJ1-1; D is unclear. CDR3 nucleotide sequence: TGTGCCAGCAGTTCTGAAACGGGGTCCTGGGACACTGAAGCTTTCTTT. This sequence encodes CASSSETGSWDTEAFF.